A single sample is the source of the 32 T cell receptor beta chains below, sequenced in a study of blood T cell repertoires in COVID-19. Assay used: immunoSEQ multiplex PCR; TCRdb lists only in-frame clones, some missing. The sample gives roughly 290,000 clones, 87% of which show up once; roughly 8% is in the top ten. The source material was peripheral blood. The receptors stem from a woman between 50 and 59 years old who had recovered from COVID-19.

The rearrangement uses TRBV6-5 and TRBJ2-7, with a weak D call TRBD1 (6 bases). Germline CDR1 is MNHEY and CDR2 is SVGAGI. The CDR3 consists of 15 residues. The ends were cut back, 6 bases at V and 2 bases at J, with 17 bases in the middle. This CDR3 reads CASSANPGHTYEQYF. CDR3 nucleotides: TGTGCCAGCAGCGCTAACCCGGGACACACCTACGAGCAGTACTTC.

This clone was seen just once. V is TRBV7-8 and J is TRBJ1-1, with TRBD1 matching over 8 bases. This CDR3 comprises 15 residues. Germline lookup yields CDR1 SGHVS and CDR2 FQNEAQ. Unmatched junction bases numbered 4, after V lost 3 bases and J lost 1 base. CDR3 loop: CASSLDRAANTEAFF. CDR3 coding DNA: TGTGCCAGCAGCTTGGACAGGGCGGCGAACACTGAAGCTTTCTTT.

CDR3 sequence reads: CASSPRLAGVEYF. The CDR3 DNA reads as TGTGCCAGCAGTCCACGACTAGCGGGAGTGGAGTACTTC. V usage is TRBV6-2 or TRBV6-3 and J usage is TRBJ2-7; 12 positions match TRBD2. The CDR3 length is 13 residues. V gave up 5 bases and J gave up 11 bases; unmatched junction bases: 7. CDR1 MNHEY and CDR2 SVGEGT come from the germline V gene.

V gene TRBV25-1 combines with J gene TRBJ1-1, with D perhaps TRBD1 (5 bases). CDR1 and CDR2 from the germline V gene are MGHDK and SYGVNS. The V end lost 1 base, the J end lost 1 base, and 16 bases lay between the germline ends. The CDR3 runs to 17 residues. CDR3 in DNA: TGTGCCAGCAGTGAATTATTTCTAGGGGCCCCGAACACTGAAGCTTTCTTT. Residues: CASSELFLGAPNTEAFF.

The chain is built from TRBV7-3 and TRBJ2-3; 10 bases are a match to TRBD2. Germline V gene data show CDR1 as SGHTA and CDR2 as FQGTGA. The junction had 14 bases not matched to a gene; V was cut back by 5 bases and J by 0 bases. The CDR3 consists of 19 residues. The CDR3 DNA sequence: TGTGCCAGCAGCCCTAGACTAGCGGGCGGAACGTCTAGCACAGATACGCAGTATTTT. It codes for CASSPRLAGGTSSTDTQYF.

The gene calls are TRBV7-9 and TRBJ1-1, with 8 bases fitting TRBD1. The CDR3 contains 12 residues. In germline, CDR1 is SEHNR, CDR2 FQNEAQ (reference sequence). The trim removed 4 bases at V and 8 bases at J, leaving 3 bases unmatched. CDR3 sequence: CASSSGQGEAFF. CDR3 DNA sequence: TGTGCCAGCAGCTCCGGACAGGGAGAAGCTTTCTTT.

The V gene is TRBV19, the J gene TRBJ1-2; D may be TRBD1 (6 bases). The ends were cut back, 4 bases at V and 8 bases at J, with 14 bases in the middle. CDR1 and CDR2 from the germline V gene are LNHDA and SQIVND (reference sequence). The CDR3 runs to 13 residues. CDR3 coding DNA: TGTGCCAGTAGTACAGAACAGGGAATCGGCTACACCTTC. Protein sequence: CASSTEQGIGYTF.

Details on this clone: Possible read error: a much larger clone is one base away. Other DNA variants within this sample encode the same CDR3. The CDR3 reads CASSSGLAGEETQYF. CDR3 DNA sequence: TGTGCCAGCAGCTCCGGACTAGCGGGGGAAGAGACCCAGTACTTC. The chain joins TRBV7-2 to TRBJ2-5, with 13 bases matching TRBD2. Germline V gene data show CDR1 as SGHTA and CDR2 as FQGNSA. The CDR3 covers 15 residues. The ends lost 4 bases at V and 3 bases at J; junction bases unmatched: 2.

In DNA form, the CDR3 reads TGTGCCAGCAGTTTACAGGGGGCAGGTGGCTACACCTTC. Amino acid sequence: CASSLQGAGGYTF. V gene TRBV27 combines with J gene TRBJ1-2, with 8 bases fitting TRBD1. In germline, CDR1 is MNHEY, CDR2 SMNVEV (reference sequence). With 2 bases clipped from V and 7 bases from J, the junction kept 3 bases outside the gene matches. The CDR3 loop spans 13 amino acids.

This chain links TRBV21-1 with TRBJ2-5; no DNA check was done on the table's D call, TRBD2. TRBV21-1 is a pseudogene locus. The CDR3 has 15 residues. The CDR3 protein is CASSPNSGGGETQYF. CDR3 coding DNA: TGTGCCAGCAGCCCGAATAGCGGGGGAGGGGAGACCCAGTACTTC.

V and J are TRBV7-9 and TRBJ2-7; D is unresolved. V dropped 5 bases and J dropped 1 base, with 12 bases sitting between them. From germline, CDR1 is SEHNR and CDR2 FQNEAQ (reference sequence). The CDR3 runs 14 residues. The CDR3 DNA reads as TGTGCCAGCAGCCTCCTAGAGGCTTCCTACGAGCAGTACTTC. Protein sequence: CASSLLEASYEQYF.

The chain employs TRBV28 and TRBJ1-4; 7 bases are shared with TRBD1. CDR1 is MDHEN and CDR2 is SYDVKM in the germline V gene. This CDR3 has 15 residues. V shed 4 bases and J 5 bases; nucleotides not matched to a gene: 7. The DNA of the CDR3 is TGTGCCAGCAGTTCCCGGACAGGCGGCAATGAAAAACTGTTTTTT. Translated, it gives CASSSRTGGNEKLFF.

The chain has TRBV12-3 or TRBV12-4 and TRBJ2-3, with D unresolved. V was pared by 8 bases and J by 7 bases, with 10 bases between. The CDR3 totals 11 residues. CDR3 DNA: TGTGCCAGCCGGGTTCAAAATACGCAGTATTTT. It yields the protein CASRVQNTQYF.

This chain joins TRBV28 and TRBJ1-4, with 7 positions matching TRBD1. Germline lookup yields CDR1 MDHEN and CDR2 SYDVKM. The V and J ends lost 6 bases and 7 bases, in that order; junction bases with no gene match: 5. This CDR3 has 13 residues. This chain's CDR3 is CASRQGGGEKLFF. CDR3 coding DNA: TGTGCCAGCAGGCAGGGGGGCGGTGAAAAACTGTTTTTT.

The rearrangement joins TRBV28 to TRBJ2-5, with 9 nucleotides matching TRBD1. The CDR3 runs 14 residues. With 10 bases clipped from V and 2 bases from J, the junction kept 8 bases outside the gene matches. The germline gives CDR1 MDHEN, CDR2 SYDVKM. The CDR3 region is CAIRDRVSQETQYF. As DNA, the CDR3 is TGTGCCATCCGGGACAGGGTATCTCAAGAGACCCAGTACTTC. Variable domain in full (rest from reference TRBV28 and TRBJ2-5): DVKVTQSSRYLVKRTGEKVFLECVQDMDHENMFWYRQDPGLGLRLIYFSYDVKMKEKGDIPEGYSVSREKKERFSLILESASTNQTSMYLCAIRDRVSQETQYFGPGTRLLVL.

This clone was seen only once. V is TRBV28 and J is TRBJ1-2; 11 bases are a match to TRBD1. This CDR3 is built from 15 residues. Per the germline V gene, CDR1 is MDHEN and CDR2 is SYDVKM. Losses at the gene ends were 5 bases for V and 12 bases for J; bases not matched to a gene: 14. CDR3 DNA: TGTGCCAGCAGTACCTATACAAGCCCGGGACAGGGGGACACCTTC. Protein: CASSTYTSPGQGDTF.

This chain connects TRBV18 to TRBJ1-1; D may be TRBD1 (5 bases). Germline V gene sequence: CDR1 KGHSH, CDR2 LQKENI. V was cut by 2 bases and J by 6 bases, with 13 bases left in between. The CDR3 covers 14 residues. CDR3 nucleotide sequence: TGTGCCAGCTCACCATGGAGTAGGGGTGCTGAAGCTTTCTTT. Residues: CASSPWSRGAEAFF. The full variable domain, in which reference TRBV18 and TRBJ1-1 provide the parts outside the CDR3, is NAGVMQNPRHLVRRRGQEARLRCSPMKGHSHVYWYRQLPEEGLKFMVYLQKENIIDESGMPKERFSAEFPKEGPSILRIQQVVRGDSAAYFCASSPWSRGAEAFFGQGTRLTVV.

The chain's CDR3 is CASSIGGLTGELFF. As DNA, the CDR3 is TGTGCCAGTAGTATAGGGGGACTCACCGGGGAGCTGTTTTTT. This chain joins TRBV19 and TRBJ2-2; D perhaps matches TRBD2 (6 bases). The germline V gene has CDR1 LNHDA and CDR2 SQIVND (reference sequence). This CDR3 region has 14 residues. The V end was cut by 1 base, the J end by 4 bases, with 7 bases between.

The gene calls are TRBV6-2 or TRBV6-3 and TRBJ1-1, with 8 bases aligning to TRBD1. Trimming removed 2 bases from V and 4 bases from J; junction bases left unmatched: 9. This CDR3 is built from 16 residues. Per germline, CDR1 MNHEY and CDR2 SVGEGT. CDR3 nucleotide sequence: TGTGCCAGCAGTTACGCCCCAGGGGGCTTGAGCACTGAAGCTTTCTTT. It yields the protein CASSYAPGGLSTEAFF.

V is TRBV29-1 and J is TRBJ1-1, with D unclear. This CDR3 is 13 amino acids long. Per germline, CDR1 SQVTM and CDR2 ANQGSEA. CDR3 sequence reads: CVGEGQMNTEAFF. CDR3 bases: TGCGTGGGCGAGGGTCAGATGAACACTGAAGCTTTCTTT.

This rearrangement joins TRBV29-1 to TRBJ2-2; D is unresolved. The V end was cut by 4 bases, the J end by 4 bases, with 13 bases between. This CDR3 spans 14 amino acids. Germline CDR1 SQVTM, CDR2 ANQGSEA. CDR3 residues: CSVVKHPGTGELFF. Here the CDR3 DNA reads TGCAGCGTTGTAAAGCATCCGGGCACCGGGGAGCTGTTTTTT.

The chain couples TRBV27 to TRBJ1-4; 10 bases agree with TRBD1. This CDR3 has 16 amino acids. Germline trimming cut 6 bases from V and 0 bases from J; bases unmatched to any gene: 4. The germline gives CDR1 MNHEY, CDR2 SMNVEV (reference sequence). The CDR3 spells CASSWGTGATNEKLFF. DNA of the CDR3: TGTGCCAGCAGCTGGGGGACAGGGGCAACTAATGAAAAACTGTTTTTT.

CDR3 residues: CASRTGTDTDTQYF. Here the CDR3 DNA reads TGTGCCAGCAGGACCGGGACAGACACAGATACGCAGTATTTT. This chain links TRBV28 with TRBJ2-3; 7 nucleotides align to TRBD1. The CDR3 is 14 residues long. Losses at the gene ends were 6 bases for V and 2 bases for J; bases not matched to a gene: 5. Germline V gene sequence: CDR1 MDHEN, CDR2 SYDVKM. Using reference TRBV28 and TRBJ2-3 for the parts outside the CDR3, the full variable domain is DVKVTQSSRYLVKRTGEKVFLECVQDMDHENMFWYRQDPGLGLRLIYFSYDVKMKEKGDIPEGYSVSREKKERFSLILESASTNQTSMYLCASRTGTDTDTQYFGPGTRLTVL.

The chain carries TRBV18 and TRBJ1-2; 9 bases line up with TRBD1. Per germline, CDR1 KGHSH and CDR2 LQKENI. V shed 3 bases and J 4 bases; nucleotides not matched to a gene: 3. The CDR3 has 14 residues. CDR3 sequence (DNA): TGTGCCAGCTCACCGGGACAGGGCTTCTATGGCTACACCTTC. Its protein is CASSPGQGFYGYTF. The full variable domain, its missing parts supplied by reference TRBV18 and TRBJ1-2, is NAGVMQNPRHLVRRRGQEARLRCSPMKGHSHVYWYRQLPEEGLKFMVYLQKENIIDESGMPKERFSAEFPKEGPSILRIQQVVRGDSAAYFCASSPGQGFYGYTFGSGTRLTVV.

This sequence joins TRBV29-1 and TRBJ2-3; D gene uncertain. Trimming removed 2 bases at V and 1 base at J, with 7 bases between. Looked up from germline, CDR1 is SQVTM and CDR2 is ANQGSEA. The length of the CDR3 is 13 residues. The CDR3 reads CSVELTGTDTQYF. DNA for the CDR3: TGCAGCGTTGAATTAACAGGCACAGATACGCAGTATTTT.

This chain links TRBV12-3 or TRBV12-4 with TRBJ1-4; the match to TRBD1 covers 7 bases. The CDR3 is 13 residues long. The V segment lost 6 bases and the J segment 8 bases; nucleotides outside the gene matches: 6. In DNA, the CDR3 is TGTGCCAGCAGGGAAGGGGGCGTCGAAAAACTGTTTTTT. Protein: CASREGGVEKLFF.

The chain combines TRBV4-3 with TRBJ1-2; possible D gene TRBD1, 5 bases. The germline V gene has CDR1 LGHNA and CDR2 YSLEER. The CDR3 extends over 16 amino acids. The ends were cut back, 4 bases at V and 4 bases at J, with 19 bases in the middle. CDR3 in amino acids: CASSRDQGPPTYGYTF. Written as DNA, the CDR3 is TGCGCCAGCAGCCGAGATCAGGGCCCACCCACCTATGGCTACACCTTC.

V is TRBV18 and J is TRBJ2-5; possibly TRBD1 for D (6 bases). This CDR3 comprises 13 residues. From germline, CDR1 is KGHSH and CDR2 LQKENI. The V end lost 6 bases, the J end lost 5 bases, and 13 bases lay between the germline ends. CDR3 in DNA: TGTGCCAGCTCCTTCGACAGGTTGGAGACCCAGTACTTC. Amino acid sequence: CASSFDRLETQYF. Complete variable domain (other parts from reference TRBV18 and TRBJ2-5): NAGVMQNPRHLVRRRGQEARLRCSPMKGHSHVYWYRQLPEEGLKFMVYLQKENIIDESGMPKERFSAEFPKEGPSILRIQQVVRGDSAAYFCASSFDRLETQYFGPGTRLLVL.

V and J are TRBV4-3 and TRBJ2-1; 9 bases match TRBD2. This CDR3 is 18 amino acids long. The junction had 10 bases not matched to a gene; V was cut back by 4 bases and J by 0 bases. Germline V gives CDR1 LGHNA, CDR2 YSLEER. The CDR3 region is CASSRNTLAGSSYNEQFF. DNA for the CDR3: TGCGCCAGCAGCCGTAATACACTAGCGGGCTCCTCCTACAATGAGCAGTTCTTC.

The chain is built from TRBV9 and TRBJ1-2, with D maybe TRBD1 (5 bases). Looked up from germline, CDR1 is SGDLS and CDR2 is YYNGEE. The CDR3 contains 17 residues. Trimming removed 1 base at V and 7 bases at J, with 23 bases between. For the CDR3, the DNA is TGTGCCAGCAGCGTATCGCCGGGGCATTCCGTGGAGGGTGGCTACACCTTC. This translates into CASSVSPGHSVEGGYTF.

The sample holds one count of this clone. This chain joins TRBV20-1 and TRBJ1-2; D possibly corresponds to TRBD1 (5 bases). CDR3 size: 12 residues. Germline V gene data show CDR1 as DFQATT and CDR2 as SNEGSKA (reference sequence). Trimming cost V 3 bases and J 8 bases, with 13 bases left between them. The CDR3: CSASSGVWGYTF. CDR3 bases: TGCAGTGCTAGTTCGGGGGTCTGGGGCTACACCTTC.

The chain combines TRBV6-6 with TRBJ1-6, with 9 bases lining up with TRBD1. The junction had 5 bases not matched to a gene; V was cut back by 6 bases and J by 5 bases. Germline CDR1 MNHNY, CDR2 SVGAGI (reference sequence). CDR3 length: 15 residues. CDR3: CASRFRDRDNSPLHF. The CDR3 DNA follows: TGTGCCAGCAGATTCCGGGACAGGGATAATTCACCCCTCCACTTT.